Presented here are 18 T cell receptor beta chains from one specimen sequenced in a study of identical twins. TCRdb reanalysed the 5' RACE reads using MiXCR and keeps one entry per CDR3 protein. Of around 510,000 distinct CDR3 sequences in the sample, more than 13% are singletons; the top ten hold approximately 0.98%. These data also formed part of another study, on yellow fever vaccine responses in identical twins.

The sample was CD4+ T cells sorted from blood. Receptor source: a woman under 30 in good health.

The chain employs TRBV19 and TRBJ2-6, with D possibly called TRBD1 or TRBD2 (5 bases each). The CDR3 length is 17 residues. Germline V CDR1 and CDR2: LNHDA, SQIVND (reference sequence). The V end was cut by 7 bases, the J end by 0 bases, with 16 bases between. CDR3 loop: CASTRRDVSSGANVLTF. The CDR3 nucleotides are TGTGCCAGTACCCGCCGGGACGTTAGCTCTGGGGCCAACGTCCTGACTTTC.

CDR3 protein: CSGVPQDYGYTF. CDR3 coding DNA: TGCAGTGGTGTTCCTCAGGACTATGGCTACACCTTC. The J gene is TRBJ1-2, the V gene TRBV20-1; D is unresolved. Germline V CDR1 and CDR2: DFQATT, SNEGSKA (reference sequence). This CDR3 has 12 residues. Trimming cost V 7 bases and J 3 bases, with 12 bases left between them.

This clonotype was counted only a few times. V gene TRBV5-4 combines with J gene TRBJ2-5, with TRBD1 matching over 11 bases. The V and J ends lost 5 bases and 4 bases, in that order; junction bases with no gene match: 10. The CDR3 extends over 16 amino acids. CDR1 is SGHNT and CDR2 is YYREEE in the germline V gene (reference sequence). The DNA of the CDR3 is TGTGCCAGCAGGAAGGCGTCCGGGACAGGGGGAGAGACCCAGTACTTC. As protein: CASRKASGTGGETQYF.

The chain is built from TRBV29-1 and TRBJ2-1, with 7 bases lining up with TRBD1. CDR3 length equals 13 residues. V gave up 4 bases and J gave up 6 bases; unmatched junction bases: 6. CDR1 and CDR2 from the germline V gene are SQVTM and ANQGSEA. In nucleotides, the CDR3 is TGCAGCGTTGCGACAGGGACGGGCAATGAGCAGTTCTTC. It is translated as CSVATGTGNEQFF.

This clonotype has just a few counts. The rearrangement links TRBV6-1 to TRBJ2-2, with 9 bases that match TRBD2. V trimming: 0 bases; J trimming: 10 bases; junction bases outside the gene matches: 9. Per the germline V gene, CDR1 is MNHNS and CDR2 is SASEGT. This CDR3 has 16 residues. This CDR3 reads CASSEATKREVMELFF. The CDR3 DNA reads TGTGCCAGCAGTGAAGCGACCAAGCGGGAGGTAATGGAGCTGTTTTTT.

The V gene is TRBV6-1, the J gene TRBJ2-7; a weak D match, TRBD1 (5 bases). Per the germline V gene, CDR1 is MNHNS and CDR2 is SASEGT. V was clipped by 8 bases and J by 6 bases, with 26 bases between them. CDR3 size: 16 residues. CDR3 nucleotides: TGTGCCAGCTCCTCCGGGCCGCAGGGTCGGTCAGGCGAGCAGTACTTC. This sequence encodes CASSSGPQGRSGEQYF.

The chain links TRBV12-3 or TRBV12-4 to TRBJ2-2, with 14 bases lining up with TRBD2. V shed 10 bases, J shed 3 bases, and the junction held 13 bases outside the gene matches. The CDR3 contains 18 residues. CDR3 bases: TGTGCCATCTGCCCGGGACTAGCGGGGGTAGTGTACACCGGGGAGCTGTTTTTT. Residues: CAICPGLAGVVYTGELFF.

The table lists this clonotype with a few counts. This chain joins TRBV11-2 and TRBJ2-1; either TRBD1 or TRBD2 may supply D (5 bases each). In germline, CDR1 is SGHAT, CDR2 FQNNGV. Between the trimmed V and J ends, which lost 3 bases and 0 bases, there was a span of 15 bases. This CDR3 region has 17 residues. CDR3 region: CASSLRGLRNSYNEQFF. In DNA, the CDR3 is TGTGCCAGCAGCTTGAGGGGTTTGCGGAACTCCTACAATGAGCAGTTCTTC.

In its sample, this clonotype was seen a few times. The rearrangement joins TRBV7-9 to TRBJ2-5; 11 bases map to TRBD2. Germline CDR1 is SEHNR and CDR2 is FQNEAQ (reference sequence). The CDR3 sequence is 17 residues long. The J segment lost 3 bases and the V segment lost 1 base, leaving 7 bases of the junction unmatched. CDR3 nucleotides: TGTGCCAGCAGCTTAGGGGTAAAGACTAGCGGGGAAGAGACCCAGTACTTC. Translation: CASSLGVKTSGEETQYF. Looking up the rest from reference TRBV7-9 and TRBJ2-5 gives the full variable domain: DTGVSQNPRHKITKRGQNVTFRCDPISEHNRLYWYRQTLGQGPEFLTYFQNEAQLEKSRLLSDRFSAERPKGSFSTLEIQRTEQGDSAMYLCASSLGVKTSGEETQYFGPGTRLLVL.

The CDR3 region has the DNA TGCAGCGTTGGGGTCGGCGGGGGCAGCTCCTACGAGCAGTACTTC. Translating it yields CSVGVGGGSSYEQYF. The rearrangement links TRBV29-1 to TRBJ2-7; weak D call: TRBD2 (7 bases). V lost 4 bases and J 0 bases, leaving 16 bases between the germline ends. The CDR3 is made up of 15 amino acids. CDR1 SQVTM and CDR2 ANQGSEA come from the germline V gene.

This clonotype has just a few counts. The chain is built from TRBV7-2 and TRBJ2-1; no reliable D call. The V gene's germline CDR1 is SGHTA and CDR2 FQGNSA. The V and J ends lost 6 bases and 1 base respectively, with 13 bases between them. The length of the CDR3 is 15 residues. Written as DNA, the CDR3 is TGTGCCAGCAGGACAACGCTAGAGTCCTACAATGAGCAGTTCTTC. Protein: CASRTTLESYNEQFF.

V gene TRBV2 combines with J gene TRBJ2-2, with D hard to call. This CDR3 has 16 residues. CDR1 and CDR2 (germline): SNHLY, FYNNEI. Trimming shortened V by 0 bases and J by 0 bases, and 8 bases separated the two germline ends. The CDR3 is CASSEAGATNTGELFF. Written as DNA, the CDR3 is TGTGCCAGCAGTGAAGCTGGTGCAACGAACACCGGGGAGCTGTTTTTT.

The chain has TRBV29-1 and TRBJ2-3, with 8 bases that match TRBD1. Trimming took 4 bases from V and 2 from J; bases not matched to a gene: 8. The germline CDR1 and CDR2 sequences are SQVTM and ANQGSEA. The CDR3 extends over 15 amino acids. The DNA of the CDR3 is TGCAGCGTTGCTGGGACAGGCGAACACACAGATACGCAGTATTTT. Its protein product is CSVAGTGEHTDTQYF.

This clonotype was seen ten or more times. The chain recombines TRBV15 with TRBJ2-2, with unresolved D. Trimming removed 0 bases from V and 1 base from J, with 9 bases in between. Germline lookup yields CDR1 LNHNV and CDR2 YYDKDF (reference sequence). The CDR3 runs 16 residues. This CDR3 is CATSRDNILNTGELFF. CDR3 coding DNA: TGTGCCACCAGCAGAGATAATATTCTGAACACCGGGGAGCTGTTTTTT.

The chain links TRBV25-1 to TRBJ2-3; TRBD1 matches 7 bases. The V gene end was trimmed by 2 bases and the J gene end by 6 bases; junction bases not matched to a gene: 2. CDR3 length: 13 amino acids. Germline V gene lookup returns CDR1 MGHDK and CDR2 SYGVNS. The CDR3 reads CASSEPGQDTQYF. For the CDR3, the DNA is TGTGCCAGCAGTGAACCGGGACAGGATACGCAGTATTTT.

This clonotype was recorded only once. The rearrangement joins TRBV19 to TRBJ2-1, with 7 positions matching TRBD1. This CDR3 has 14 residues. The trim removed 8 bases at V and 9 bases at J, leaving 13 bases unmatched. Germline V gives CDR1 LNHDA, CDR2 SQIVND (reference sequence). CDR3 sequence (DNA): TGTGCCAGTGCAGGGGGAGAAACTGGAAGTGAGCAGTTCTTC. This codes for CASAGGETGSEQFF. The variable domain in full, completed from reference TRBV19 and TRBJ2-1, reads DGGITQSPKYLFRKEGQNVTLSCEQNLNHDAMYWYRQDPGQGLRLIYYSQIVNDFQKGDIAEGYSVSREKKESFPLTVTSAQKNPTAFYLCASAGGETGSEQFFGPGTRLTVL.

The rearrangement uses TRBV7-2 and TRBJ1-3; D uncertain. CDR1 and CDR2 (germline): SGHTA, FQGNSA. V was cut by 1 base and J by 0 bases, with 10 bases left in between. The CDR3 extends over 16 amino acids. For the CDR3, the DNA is TGTGCCAGCAGCTTAGTTGGACCGAGCTCTGGAAACACCATATATTTT. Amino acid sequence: CASSLVGPSSGNTIYF. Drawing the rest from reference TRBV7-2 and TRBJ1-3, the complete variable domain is GAGVSQSPSNKVTEKGKDVELRCDPISGHTALYWYRQSLGQGLEFLIYFQGNSAPDKSGLPSDRFSAERTGGSVSTLTIQRTQQEDSAVYLCASSLVGPSSGNTIYFGEGSWLTVV.

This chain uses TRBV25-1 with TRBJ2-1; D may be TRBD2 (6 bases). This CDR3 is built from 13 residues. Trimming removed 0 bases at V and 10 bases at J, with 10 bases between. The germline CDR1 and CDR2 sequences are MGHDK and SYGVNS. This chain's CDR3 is CASSEYRETEQFF. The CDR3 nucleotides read TGTGCCAGCAGTGAATATCGGGAGACAGAGCAGTTCTTC.